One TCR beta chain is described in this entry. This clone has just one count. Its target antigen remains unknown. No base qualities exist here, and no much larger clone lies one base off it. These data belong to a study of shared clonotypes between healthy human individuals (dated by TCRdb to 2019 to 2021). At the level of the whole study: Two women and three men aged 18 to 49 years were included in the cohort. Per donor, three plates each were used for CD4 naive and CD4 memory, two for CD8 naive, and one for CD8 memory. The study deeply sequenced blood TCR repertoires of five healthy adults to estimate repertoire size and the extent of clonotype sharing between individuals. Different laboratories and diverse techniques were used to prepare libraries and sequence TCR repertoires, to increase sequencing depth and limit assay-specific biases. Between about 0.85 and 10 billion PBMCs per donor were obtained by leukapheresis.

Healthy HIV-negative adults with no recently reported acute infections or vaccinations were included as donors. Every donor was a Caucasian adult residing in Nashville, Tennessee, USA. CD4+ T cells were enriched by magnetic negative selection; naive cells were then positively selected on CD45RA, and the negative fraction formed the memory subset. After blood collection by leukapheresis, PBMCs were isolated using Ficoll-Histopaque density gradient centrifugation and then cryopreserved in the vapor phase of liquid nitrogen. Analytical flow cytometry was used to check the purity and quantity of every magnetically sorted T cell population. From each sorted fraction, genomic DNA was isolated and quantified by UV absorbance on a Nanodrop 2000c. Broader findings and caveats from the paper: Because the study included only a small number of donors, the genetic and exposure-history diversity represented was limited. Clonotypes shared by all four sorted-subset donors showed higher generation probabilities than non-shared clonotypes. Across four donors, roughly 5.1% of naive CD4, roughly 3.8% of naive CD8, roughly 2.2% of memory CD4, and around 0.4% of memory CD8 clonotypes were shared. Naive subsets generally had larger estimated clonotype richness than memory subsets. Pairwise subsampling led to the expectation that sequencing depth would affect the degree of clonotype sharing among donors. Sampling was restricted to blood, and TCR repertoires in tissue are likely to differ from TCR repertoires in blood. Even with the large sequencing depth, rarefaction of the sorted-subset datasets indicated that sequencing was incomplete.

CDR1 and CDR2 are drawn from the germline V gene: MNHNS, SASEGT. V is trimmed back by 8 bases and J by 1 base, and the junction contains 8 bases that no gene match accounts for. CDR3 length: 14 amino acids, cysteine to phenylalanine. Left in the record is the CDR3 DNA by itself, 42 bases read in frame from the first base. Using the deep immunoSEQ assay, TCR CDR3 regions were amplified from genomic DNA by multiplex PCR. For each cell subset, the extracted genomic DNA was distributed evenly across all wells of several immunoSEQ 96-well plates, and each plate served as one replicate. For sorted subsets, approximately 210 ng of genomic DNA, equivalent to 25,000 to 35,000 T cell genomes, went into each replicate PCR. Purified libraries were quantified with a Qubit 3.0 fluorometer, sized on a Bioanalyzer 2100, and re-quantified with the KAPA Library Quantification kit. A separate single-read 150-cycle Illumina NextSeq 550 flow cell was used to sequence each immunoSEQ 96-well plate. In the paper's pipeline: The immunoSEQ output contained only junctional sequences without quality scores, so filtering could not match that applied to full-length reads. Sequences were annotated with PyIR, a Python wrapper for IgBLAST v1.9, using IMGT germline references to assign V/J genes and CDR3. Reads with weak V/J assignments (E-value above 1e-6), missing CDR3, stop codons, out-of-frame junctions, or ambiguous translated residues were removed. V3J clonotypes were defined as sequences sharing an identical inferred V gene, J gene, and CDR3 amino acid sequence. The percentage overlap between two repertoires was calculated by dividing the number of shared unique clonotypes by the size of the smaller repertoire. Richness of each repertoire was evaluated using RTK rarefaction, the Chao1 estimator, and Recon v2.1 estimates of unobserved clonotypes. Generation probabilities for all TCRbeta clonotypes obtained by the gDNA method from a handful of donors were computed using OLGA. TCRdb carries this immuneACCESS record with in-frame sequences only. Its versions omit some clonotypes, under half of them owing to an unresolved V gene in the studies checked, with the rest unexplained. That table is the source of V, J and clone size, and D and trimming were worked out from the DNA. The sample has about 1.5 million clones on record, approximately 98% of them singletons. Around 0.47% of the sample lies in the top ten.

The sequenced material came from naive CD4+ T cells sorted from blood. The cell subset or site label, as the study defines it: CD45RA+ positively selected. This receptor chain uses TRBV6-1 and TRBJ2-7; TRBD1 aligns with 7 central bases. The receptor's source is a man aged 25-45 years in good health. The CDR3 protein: CASRPRGQSYEQYF. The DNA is TGTGCCAGCCGGCCTCGGGGACAGTCCTACGAGCAGTACTTC.